These 31 T cell receptor beta chains came from one sample sequenced in a study of cytomegalovirus exposure and HLA in healthy donors listed by TCRdb under 2017. The library was built by means of the immunoSEQ multiplex PCR assay. For the multiplex PCR, a mixture combining 60 forward primers for TCR Vbeta segments and 13 reverse primers for TCR Jbeta segments was used. In its TCRdb copy, this immuneACCESS table keeps in-frame sequences only and misses some clones. Where compared with another copy, unresolved V genes explain less than half of these, and the others have no known cause. Present in this sample are 100,000 to 150,000 clones, roughly a tenth of which were seen just once. The ten biggest clones cover 4.6% of the sample. Material for sequencing was PBMCs. These receptors were taken from a woman aged 18-29 years in good health and CMV-seropositive.

The chain employs TRBV6-1 and TRBJ2-5; 7 bases fit TRBD1. With the DNA end fitting TRBJ2-7 better, the J assignment may be wrong. The CDR3 runs to 14 residues. Germline V gene lookup returns CDR1 MNHNS and CDR2 SASEGT. The CDR3 DNA reads TGTGCCAGCAGTGAACCACGACAGGGCTACGAGCAGTACTTC. It translates to CASSEPRQGYEQYF.

This clone was counted a few times. V is TRBV6-1 and J is TRBJ2-1, with 8 bases matching TRBD2. This CDR3 spans 16 amino acids. Germline values: CDR1 MNHNS, CDR2 SASEGT. V shed 2 bases and J 1 base; nucleotides not matched to a gene: 4. CDR3 amino acids: CASSEMGLGSYNEQFF. CDR3 in DNA: TGTGCCAGCAGTGAAATGGGACTAGGTTCCTACAATGAGCAGTTCTTC.

The chain recombines TRBV11-1 with TRBJ2-2, with 9 bases fitting TRBD2. The J segment lost 7 bases and the V segment lost 3 bases, leaving 12 bases of the junction unmatched. In germline, CDR1 is SGHAT, CDR2 FQDESV (reference sequence). CDR3 size: 17 residues. The DNA for the CDR3 is TGTGCCAGCAGCTTGGGGGCTAGCGGGATATTTGGCGGGGAGCTGTTTTTT. This sequence encodes CASSLGASGIFGGELFF.

This clone was detected a few times. The chain is built from TRBV9 and TRBJ2-1, with TRBD2 matching over 9 bases. V gave up 3 bases and J gave up 5 bases; unmatched junction bases: 9. Germline V gene lookup returns CDR1 SGDLS and CDR2 YYNGEE. This CDR3 is built from 16 residues. The DNA for the CDR3 is TGTGCCAGCAGCGATGCCCTTAGCGGGGGCCACAATGAGCAGTTCTTC. This sequence encodes CASSDALSGGHNEQFF.

This clone was seen only a few times. The gene calls are TRBV11-2 and TRBJ2-2; possible D gene TRBD1, 5 bases. There are 14 residues in the CDR3. V lost 1 base and J lost 4, with 7 bases in between. Looked up from germline, CDR1 is SGHAT and CDR2 is FQNNGV. In nucleotides, the CDR3 is TGTGCCAGCAGCTTAGTGGGGCGCACCGGGGAGCTGTTTTTT. This sequence encodes CASSLVGRTGELFF.

The gene calls are TRBV19 and TRBJ2-1; TRBD2 aligns across 8 bases. The CDR3 is 16 amino acids. J was trimmed by 3 bases and V by 0 bases; bases with no gene match: 4. CDR1 is LNHDA and CDR2 is SQIVND in the germline V gene (reference sequence). The CDR3, as DNA: TGTGCCAGTAGTATAGATCCTCTAGCGGGCTACAATGAGCAGTTCTTC. As protein: CASSIDPLAGYNEQFF.

This clone has a handful of counts. The CDR3 region has the DNA TGTGCCAGCAGCTTGGATCGGGAGGATACGCAGTATTTT. As protein: CASSLDREDTQYF. The rearrangement joins TRBV5-4 to TRBJ2-3; weak D call: TRBD2 (6 bases). Looked up from germline, CDR1 is SGHNT and CDR2 is YYREEE (reference sequence). The V end was cut by 0 bases, the J end by 6 bases, with 8 bases between. CDR3 length equals 13 residues.

The chain combines TRBV7-9 with TRBJ2-1; D unresolved. The CDR3 covers 11 residues. V was cut by 9 bases and J by 4 bases, with 7 bases left in between. Germline V gives CDR1 SEHNR, CDR2 FQNEAQ (reference sequence). CDR3 residues: CASSGYNEQFF. In DNA form, the CDR3 reads TGTGCCAGTTCGGGTTACAATGAGCAGTTCTTC.

The chain joins TRBV6-6 to TRBJ2-3; D possibly corresponds to TRBD2 (6 bases). CDR3 length equals 12 residues. The germline V gene has CDR1 MNHNY and CDR2 SVGAGI (reference sequence). V lost 8 bases and J 10 bases, leaving 16 bases between the germline ends. CDR3 coding DNA: TGTGCCAGCGGCTTAAGGGAGGATGCGCAGTATTTT. This sequence encodes CASGLREDAQYF.

This chain links TRBV7-8 with TRBJ2-1; D might be TRBD1 (5 bases). V lost 8 bases to trimming and J lost 7 bases, with 12 bases between them. Per the germline V gene, CDR1 is SGHVS and CDR2 is FQNEAQ. The CDR3 loop spans 12 amino acids. The CDR3 DNA follows: TGTGCCAGCCGGGTGGGGCATAATGAGCAGTTCTTC. As protein: CASRVGHNEQFF. The complete variable domain, with remaining parts taken from reference TRBV7-8 and TRBJ2-1, reads GAGVSQSPRYKVAKRGQDVALRCDPISGHVSLFWYQQALGQGPEFLTYFQNEAQLDKSGLPSDRFFAERPEGSVSTLKIQRTQQEDSAVYLCASRVGHNEQFFGPGTRLTVL.

As concerns this clone: An end of the junction does not agree with germline; a read error may underlie this. This chain links TRBV29-1 with TRBJ2-5; 7 positions agree with TRBD2. The CDR3 runs 12 residues. Germline V CDR1 and CDR2: SQVTM, ANQGSEA. The chain's CDR3 is CRVGEGLENQYF. CDR3 nucleotide sequence: TGCAGAGTTGGGGAGGGCCTGGAGAACCAGTACTTC.

The table lists this clone with a few counts. The J gene is TRBJ1-5, the V gene TRBV30; 10 bases are a match to TRBD1. In germline, CDR1 is GTSNPN, CDR2 SVGIG (reference sequence). The V segment lost 0 bases and the J segment 7 bases; nucleotides outside the gene matches: 6. CDR3 length: 15 residues. The CDR3 protein is CAWSVGTGARQPQHF. The CDR3 DNA is TGTGCCTGGAGTGTAGGGACAGGGGCCCGGCAGCCCCAGCATTTT.

This clone was found a few times. The rearrangement links TRBV5-4 to TRBJ2-5, with TRBD2 matching over 10 bases. Germline CDR1 reads SGHNT; CDR2 reads YYREEE (reference sequence). Losses at the gene ends were 3 bases for V and 11 bases for J; bases not matched to a gene: 19. The CDR3 is 17 residues long. The CDR3 spells CASSSEVDLAGAREQYF. The CDR3 DNA reads TGTGCCAGCAGCTCCGAAGTCGATCTAGCGGGAGCGAGAGAGCAGTACTTC.

The chain links TRBV18 to TRBJ2-1; D is possibly TRBD2 (5 bases). V lost 0 bases and J lost 8, with 11 bases in between. The CDR3 consists of 14 residues. The germline V gene has CDR1 KGHSH and CDR2 LQKENI. The CDR3 spells CASSPPAGMDEQFF. CDR3 DNA: TGTGCCAGCTCACCACCGGCGGGTATGGATGAGCAGTTCTTC.

This clone was detected a few times. This sequence joins TRBV28 and TRBJ1-2; no clear D. The CDR3 extends over 16 amino acids. The V end lost 2 bases, the J end lost 8 bases, and 21 bases lay between the germline ends. CDR1 is MDHEN, CDR2 SYDVKM, per germline. CDR3 amino acids: CASSLTAGRSLAGYTF. The CDR3 DNA follows: TGTGCCAGCAGTTTAACGGCAGGACGATCCCTAGCCGGCTACACCTTC.

V and J are TRBV18 and TRBJ2-3, with D perhaps TRBD1 (5 bases). The CDR3 is 18 residues long. V lost 2 bases and J lost 4, with 22 bases in between. Germline V gene lookup returns CDR1 KGHSH and CDR2 LQKENI. CDR3 sequence reads: CASSPIFVQGATSDTQYF. The CDR3 nucleotides are TGTGCCAGCTCACCAATTTTTGTCCAAGGGGCTACATCAGATACGCAGTATTTT.

This clone was seen only a few times. The V call is TRBV4-1, the J call TRBJ1-4; TRBD1 matches 12 bases. The V gene's germline CDR1 is MGHRA and CDR2 YSYEKL. The length of the CDR3 is 15 residues. J gave up 8 bases and V 1 base, and 2 bases lay outside the gene matches. Here the CDR3 DNA reads TGCGCCAGCAGCCAAGTAGGGACAGGGGGCGAAAAACTGTTTTTT. Amino acids: CASSQVGTGGEKLFF.

This CDR3 is CASSQRLAGPTGELFF. The CDR3 nucleotides read TGTGCCAGCAGCCAAAGACTAGCGGGACCAACCGGGGAGCTGTTTTTT. This chain uses TRBV5-8 with TRBJ2-2; TRBD2 matches at 11 bases. The V gene's germline CDR1 is SGHTS and CDR2 YDEGEE. V was clipped by 4 bases and J by 5 bases; unmatched bases: 7. The CDR3 contains 16 residues.

This clone was seen a handful of times. In DNA, the CDR3 is TGTGCCAGTAGTATAAGGAGGGTGGACCAAGAGACCCAGTACTTC. This sequence encodes CASSIRRVDQETQYF. The chain couples TRBV19 to TRBJ2-5, with D perhaps matching TRBD2 (6 bases). The CDR3 totals 15 residues. Trimming shortened V by 2 bases and J by 0 bases, and 10 bases separated the two germline ends. CDR1 and CDR2 from the germline V gene are LNHDA and SQIVND (reference sequence).

The gene calls are TRBV15 and TRBJ1-4; 10 bases map to TRBD1. The J segment lost 8 bases and the V segment lost 5 bases, leaving 8 bases of the junction unmatched. This CDR3 contains 15 residues. The germline V gene has CDR1 LNHNV and CDR2 YYDKDF (reference sequence). In DNA form, the CDR3 reads TGTGCCACCAGCGCCCGGGACAGGGGATACGAAAAACTGTTTTTT. The encoded protein is CATSARDRGYEKLFF.

The chain is built from TRBV4-1 and TRBJ1-1; 9 nucleotides align to TRBD1. The V and J ends lost 4 bases and 3 bases, in that order; junction bases with no gene match: 9. Germline V CDR1 and CDR2: MGHRA, YSYEKL. CDR3 length: 16 amino acids. CDR3 bases: TGCGCCAGCAGCCCGTCTTTGACAGGGGGAGACACTGAAGCTTTCTTT. Its protein product is CASSPSLTGGDTEAFF.

The sample holds a few counts of this clone. The chain carries TRBV7-2 and TRBJ2-3, with D possibly TRBD1 on 6 matching bases. V lost 5 bases, J lost 0 bases, and 9 bases lay in between. Looked up from germline, CDR1 is SGHTA and CDR2 is FQGNSA. This CDR3 region has 14 residues. CDR3 sequence reads: CASSRGQSTDTQYF. CDR3 DNA: TGTGCCAGCAGCCGCGGACAGAGCACAGATACGCAGTATTTT.

V is TRBV30 and J is TRBJ2-7; 11 bases match TRBD2. V dropped 5 bases and J dropped 3; count of bases not matched to a gene: 6. This CDR3 spans 14 amino acids. Germline-derived CDR1 and CDR2 are GTSNPN and SVGIG (reference sequence). The CDR3 region is CAWAGTSGIYEQYF. In nucleotides, the CDR3 is TGTGCCTGGGCCGGGACTAGCGGAATCTACGAGCAGTACTTC.

This clone turned up a few times. The chain links TRBV30 to TRBJ2-5, with 11 bases aligning to TRBD2. The CDR3 is 16 amino acids. Germline V gene data show CDR1 as GTSNPN and CDR2 as SVGIG (reference sequence). Losses at the gene ends were 0 bases for V and 5 bases for J; bases not matched to a gene: 8. The CDR3 sequence is CAWSVAQLAGAETQYF. DNA for the CDR3: TGTGCCTGGAGTGTCGCCCAACTAGCGGGAGCTGAGACCCAGTACTTC.

This clone has a handful of counts. The chain has TRBV2 and TRBJ2-5, with 7 bases matching TRBD2. Germline CDR1 and CDR2: SNHLY and FYNNEI. The CDR3 extends over 15 amino acids. Losses at the gene ends were 8 bases for V and 5 bases for J; bases not matched to a gene: 14. The DNA for the CDR3 is TGTGCCAGCGTGGGGCCGAGCGGGATTGGGGAGACCCAGTACTTC. The encoded protein is CASVGPSGIGETQYF.

This clone was seen only a few times. The CDR3 loop reads CASTPGQGFGEQYF. The CDR3 coding sequence is TGTGCCAGTACCCCAGGACAGGGCTTTGGCGAGCAGTACTTC. V and J are TRBV19 and TRBJ2-7; TRBD1 aligns across 8 bases. CDR3 length: 14 amino acids. Germline V gene lookup returns CDR1 LNHDA and CDR2 SQIVND (reference sequence). V was pared by 7 bases and J by 6 bases, with 11 bases of the junction left unmatched.

This clone has a handful of counts. CDR3: CASSVQPGQGTQYF. The CDR3 DNA reads TGTGCCAGCAGTGTGCAACCGGGACAGGGAACCCAGTACTTC. This sequence joins TRBV6-1 and TRBJ2-5, with TRBD1 matching over 9 bases. CDR1 is MNHNS, CDR2 SASEGT, per germline. V gave up 4 bases and J gave up 8 bases; unmatched junction bases: 8. The CDR3 length is 14 residues.

This clone has just a few counts. CDR3 sequence: CASSSGLAGGPPETQYF. As DNA, the CDR3 is TGCGCCAGCAGCTCCGGACTAGCGGGAGGTCCTCCCGAGACCCAGTACTTC. The genes are TRBV5-1 and TRBJ2-5, with TRBD2 identical over 14 bases. V dropped 3 bases and J dropped 5; count of bases not matched to a gene: 9. Germline V gene sequence: CDR1 SGHRS, CDR2 YFSETQ. The CDR3 runs to 17 residues.

V gene TRBV23-1 combines with J gene TRBJ2-3, with 7 bases lining up with TRBD1. TRBV23-1 is designated an ORF whose function remains uncertain. This CDR3 spans 16 amino acids. J gave up 2 bases and V 3 bases, and 8 bases lay outside the gene matches. The CDR3 protein is CASSHRRDRHTDTQYF. CDR3 sequence (DNA): TGCGCCAGCAGTCACCGTCGGGACAGACACACAGATACGCAGTATTTT.

A few counts support this clone. The chain joins TRBV27 to TRBJ2-5; D may be TRBD2 (7 bases). CDR1 is MNHEY and CDR2 is SMNVEV in the germline V gene (reference sequence). V was cut by 7 bases and J by 0 bases, with 33 bases left in between. There are 21 residues in the CDR3. The chain's CDR3 is CASTPRGGSGRIDRYQETQYF. CDR3 bases: TGTGCCAGCACCCCGAGGGGGGGCTCGGGAAGGATTGATAGGTACCAAGAGACCCAGTACTTC.

The gene calls are TRBV6-5 and TRBJ2-1, with 9 bases identical to TRBD2. Germline CDR1 MNHEY, CDR2 SVGAGI. Losses at the gene ends were 4 bases for V and 8 bases for J; bases not matched to a gene: 6. This CDR3 is built from 14 residues. The DNA of the CDR3 is TGTGCCAGCAGTTCCGGGACTAGCTCGCATGAGCAGTTCTTC. It encodes CASSSGTSSHEQFF.